The source of this T cell receptor beta chain is a study of cytomegalovirus exposure and HLA in healthy donors. Trimming cost V 0 bases and J 1 base, with 9 bases left between them. Germline loops: CDR1 MGHRA, CDR2 YSYEKL. The CDR3 is 15 residues long. Researchers ran the PCR with 60 Vbeta and 13 Jbeta primers. Here immunoSEQ multiplex PCR was the method, and the copy in TCRdb shows in-frame clones only, minus some. The data hold 50,000 to 60,000 clones, with 75% to 80% observed a single time. What was sequenced was PBMCs. This sequence joins TRBV4-1 and TRBJ1-2, with D maybe TRBD1 (6 bases). This TCR derives from a female donor in good health and CMV-seronegative. The CDR3 DNA sequence: TGCGCCAGCAGCCAAGATTGGGGGCGTAACTATGGCTACACCTTC. Translating it yields CASSQDWGRNYGYTF.